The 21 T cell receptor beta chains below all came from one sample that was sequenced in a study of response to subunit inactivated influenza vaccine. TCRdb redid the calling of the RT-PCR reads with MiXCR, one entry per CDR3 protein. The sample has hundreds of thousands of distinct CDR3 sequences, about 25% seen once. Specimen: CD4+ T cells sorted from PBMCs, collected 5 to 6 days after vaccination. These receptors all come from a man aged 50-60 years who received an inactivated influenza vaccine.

CDR3 in amino acids: CASSQTGGGGGTEAFF. The CDR3 nucleotides are TGTGCCAGCAGCCAGACAGGGGGCGGGGGAGGAACTGAAGCTTTCTTT. The V gene is TRBV3-1, the J gene TRBJ1-1; 10 bases line up with TRBD1. Per germline, CDR1 LGHDT and CDR2 YNNKEL (reference sequence). The CDR3 spans 16 residues. Unmatched junction bases numbered 9, after V lost 3 bases and J lost 5 bases. Together with reference TRBV3-1 and TRBJ1-1, the CDR3 gives the full variable domain: DTAVSQTPKYLVTQMGNDKSIKCEQNLGHDTMYWYKQDSKKFLKIMFSYNNKELIINETVPNRFSPKSPDKAHLNLHINSLELGDSAVYFCASSQTGGGGGTEAFFGQGTRLTVV.

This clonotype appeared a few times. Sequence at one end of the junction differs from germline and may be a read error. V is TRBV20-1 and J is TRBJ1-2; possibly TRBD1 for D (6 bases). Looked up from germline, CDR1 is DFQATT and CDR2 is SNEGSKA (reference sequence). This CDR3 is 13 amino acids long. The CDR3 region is CSVRGQPNYGYTF. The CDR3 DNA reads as TGCAGTGTTAGAGGACAGCCGAACTATGGCTACACCTTC.

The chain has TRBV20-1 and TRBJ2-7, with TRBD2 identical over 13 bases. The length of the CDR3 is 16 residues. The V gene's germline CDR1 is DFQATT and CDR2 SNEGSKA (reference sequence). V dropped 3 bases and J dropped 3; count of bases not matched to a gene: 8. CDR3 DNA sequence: TGCAGTGCTAGTACAGGGTGGACTAGCGGGAGCTACGAGCAGTACTTC. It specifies CSASTGWTSGSYEQYF.

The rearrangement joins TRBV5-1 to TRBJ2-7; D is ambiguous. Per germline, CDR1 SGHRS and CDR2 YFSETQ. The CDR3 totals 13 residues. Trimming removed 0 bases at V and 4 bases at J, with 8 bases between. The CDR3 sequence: CASSLEALYEQYF. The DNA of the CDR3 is TGCGCCAGCAGCTTGGAGGCGTTGTACGAGCAGTACTTC. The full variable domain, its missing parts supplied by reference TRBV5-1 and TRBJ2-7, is KAGVTQTPRYLIKTRGQQVTLSCSPISGHRSVSWYQQTPGQGLQFLFEYFSETQRNKGNFPGRFSGRQFSNSRSEMNVSTLELGDSALYLCASSLEALYEQYFGPGTRLTVT.

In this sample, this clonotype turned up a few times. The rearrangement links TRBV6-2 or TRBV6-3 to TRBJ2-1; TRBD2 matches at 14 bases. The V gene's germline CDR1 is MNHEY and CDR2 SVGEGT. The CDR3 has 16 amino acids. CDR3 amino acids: CATGLAGESSYNEQFF. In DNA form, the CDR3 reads TGTGCAACGGGACTAGCGGGAGAGAGTTCCTACAATGAGCAGTTCTTC.

In DNA form, the CDR3 reads TGTGCCTGGAGTGTGGGAGGGAGCTCCTACAATGAGCAGTTCTTC. Protein: CAWSVGGSSYNEQFF. The chain carries TRBV30 and TRBJ2-1; 7 bases align to TRBD2. Losses at the gene ends were 0 bases for V and 0 bases for J; bases not matched to a gene: 2. Per the germline V gene, CDR1 is GTSNPN and CDR2 is SVGIG (reference sequence). CDR3 size: 15 residues.

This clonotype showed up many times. The DNA for the CDR3 is TGTGCCACCAGCAGAGAGACTAGCGGGAGGGAAACGCAGTATTTT. As protein: CATSRETSGRETQYF. V is TRBV15 and J is TRBJ2-3; 14 nucleotides agree with TRBD2. Germline V gene sequence: CDR1 LNHNV, CDR2 YYDKDF (reference sequence). The CDR3 is made up of 15 amino acids. The V gene end was trimmed by 0 bases and the J gene end by 9 bases; junction bases not matched to a gene: 2.

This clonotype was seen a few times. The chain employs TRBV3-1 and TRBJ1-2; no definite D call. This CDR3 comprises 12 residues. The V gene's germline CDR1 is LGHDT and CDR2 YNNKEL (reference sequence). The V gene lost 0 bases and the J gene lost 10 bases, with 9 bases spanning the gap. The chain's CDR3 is CASSQEFSTYTF. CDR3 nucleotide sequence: TGTGCCAGCAGCCAAGAATTCTCGACCTACACCTTC.

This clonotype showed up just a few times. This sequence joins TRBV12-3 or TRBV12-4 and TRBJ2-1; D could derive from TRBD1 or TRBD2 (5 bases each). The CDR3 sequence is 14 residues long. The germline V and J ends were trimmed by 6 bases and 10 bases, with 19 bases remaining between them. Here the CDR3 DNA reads TGTGCCAGCAGCTACAATTTGGGGGTGGGGGAGCAGTTCTTC. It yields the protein CASSYNLGVGEQFF.

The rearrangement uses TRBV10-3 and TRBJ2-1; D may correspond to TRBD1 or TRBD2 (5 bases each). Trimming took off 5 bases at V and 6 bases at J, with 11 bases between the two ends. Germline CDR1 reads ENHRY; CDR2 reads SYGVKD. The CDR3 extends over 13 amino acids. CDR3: CAISTGPLNEQFF. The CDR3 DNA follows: TGTGCCATCAGTACGGGACCACTCAATGAGCAGTTCTTC.

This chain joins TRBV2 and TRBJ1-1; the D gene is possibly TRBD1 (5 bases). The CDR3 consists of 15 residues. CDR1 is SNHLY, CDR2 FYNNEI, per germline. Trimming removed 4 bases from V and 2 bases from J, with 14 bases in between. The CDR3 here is CASSAGGGYNTEAFF. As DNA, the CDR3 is TGTGCCAGCAGTGCCGGGGGAGGGTACAACACTGAAGCTTTCTTT.

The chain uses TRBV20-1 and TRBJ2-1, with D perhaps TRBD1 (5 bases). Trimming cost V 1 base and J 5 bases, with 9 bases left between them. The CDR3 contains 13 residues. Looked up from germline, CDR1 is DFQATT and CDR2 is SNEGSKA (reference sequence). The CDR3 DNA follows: TGCAGTGCTAGAGCCTCAGGGAACAATGAGCAGTTCTTC. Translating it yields CSARASGNNEQFF.

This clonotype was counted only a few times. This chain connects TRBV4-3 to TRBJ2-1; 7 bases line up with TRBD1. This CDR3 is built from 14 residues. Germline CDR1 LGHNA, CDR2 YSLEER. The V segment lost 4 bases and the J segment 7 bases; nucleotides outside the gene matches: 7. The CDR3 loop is CASSREGAGNEQFF. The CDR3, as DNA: TGCGCCAGCAGCCGAGAGGGGGCAGGGAATGAGCAGTTCTTC.

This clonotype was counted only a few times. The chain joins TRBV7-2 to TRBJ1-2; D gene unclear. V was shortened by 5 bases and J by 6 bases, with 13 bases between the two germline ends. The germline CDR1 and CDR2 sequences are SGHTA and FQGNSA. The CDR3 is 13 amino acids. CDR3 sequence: CASSLDTLHGYTF. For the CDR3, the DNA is TGTGCCAGCAGCCTCGACACTCTTCATGGCTACACCTTC.

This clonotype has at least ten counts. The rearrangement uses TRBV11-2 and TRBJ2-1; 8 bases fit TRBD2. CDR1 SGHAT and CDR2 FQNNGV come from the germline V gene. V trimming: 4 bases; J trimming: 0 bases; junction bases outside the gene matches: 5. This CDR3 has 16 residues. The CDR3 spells CASSSTGGSSYNEQFF. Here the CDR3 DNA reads TGTGCCAGCAGCTCGACGGGAGGGAGCTCCTACAATGAGCAGTTCTTC.

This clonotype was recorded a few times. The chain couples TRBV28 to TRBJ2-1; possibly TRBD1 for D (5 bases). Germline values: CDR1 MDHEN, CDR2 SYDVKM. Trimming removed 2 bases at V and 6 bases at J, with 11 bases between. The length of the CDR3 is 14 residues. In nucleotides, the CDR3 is TGTGCCAGCAGTTTAGCGACGCAGGGCAATGAGCAGTTCTTC. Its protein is CASSLATQGNEQFF.

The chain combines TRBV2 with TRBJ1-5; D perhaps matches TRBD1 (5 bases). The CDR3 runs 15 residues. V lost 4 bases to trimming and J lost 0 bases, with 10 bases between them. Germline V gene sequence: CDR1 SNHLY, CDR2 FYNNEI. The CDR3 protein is CASSGGTYSNQPQHF. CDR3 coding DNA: TGTGCCAGCAGTGGGGGGACCTATAGCAATCAGCCCCAGCATTTT.

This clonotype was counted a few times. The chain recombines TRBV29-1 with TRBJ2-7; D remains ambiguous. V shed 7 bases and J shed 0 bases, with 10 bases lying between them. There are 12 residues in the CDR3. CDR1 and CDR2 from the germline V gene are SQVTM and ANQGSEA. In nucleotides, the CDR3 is TGCAGCGCCTTGCGGAACTCCTACGAGCAGTACTTC. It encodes CSALRNSYEQYF.

CDR3 in amino acids: CASSYTSGSTDTQYF. Written as DNA, the CDR3 is TGTGCCAGCAGTTACACAAGCGGTTCCACAGATACGCAGTATTTT. V is TRBV6-5 and J is TRBJ2-3; D possibly corresponds to TRBD2 (5 bases). From germline, CDR1 is MNHEY and CDR2 SVGAGI. This CDR3 spans 15 amino acids. With 2 bases removed from V and 2 bases from J, the gap between germline ends came to 11 bases.

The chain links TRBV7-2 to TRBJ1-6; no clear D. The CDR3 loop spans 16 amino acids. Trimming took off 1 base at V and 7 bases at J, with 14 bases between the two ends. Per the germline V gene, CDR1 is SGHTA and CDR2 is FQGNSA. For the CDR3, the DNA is TGTGCCAGCAGCTTAGACCGGGTGATCAACAATTCACCCCTCCACTTT. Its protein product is CASSLDRVINNSPLHF.

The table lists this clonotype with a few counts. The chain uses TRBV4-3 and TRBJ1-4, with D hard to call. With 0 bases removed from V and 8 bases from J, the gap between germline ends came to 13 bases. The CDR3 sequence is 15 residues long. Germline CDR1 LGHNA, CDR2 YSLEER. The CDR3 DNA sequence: TGCGCCAGCAGCCAAGAATCCGGGCGAGAGGAAAAACTGTTTTTT. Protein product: CASSQESGREEKLFF.